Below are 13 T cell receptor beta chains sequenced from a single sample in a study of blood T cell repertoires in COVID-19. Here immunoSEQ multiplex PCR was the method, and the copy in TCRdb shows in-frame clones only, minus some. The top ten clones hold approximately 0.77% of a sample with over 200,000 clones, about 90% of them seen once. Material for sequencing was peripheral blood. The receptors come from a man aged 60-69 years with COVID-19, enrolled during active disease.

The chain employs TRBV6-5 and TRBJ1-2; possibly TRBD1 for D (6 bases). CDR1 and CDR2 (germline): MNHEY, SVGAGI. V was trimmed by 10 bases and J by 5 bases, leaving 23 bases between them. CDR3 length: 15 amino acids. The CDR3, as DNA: TGTGCCACCGGGCCCGCCGGGGGGGCCCTATATGGCTACACCTTC. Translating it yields CATGPAGGALYGYTF.

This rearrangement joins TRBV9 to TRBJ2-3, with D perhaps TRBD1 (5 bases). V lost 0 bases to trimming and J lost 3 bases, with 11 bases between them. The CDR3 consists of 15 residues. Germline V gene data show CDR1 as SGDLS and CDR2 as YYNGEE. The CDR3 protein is CASSVEVGHTDTQYF. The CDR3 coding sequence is TGTGCCAGCAGCGTAGAGGTTGGACATACAGATACGCAGTATTTT.

Here the CDR3 DNA reads TGTGCCAGCAGCTTATTTACTAGTAGAAACACCGGGGAGCTGTTTTTT. It specifies CASSLFTSRNTGELFF. V usage is TRBV7-8 and J usage is TRBJ2-2, with D possibly matching TRBD2 (5 bases). The CDR3 spans 16 residues. V was cut by 2 bases and J by 2 bases, with 12 bases left in between. Germline V gene data show CDR1 as SGHVS and CDR2 as FQNEAQ.

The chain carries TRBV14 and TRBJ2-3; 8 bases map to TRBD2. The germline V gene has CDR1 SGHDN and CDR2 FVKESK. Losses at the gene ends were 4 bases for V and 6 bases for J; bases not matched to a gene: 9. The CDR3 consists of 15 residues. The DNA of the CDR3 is TGTGCCAGCAGCCCCCTCGGACTAGCTTCTGATACGCAGTATTTT. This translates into CASSPLGLASDTQYF.

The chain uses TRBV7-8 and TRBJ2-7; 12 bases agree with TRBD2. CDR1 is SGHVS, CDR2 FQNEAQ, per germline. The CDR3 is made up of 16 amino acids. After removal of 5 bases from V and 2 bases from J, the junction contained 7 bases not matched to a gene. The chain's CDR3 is CASSPTSGRSPYEQYF. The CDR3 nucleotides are TGTGCCAGCAGCCCAACTAGCGGGAGGTCCCCCTACGAGCAGTACTTC.

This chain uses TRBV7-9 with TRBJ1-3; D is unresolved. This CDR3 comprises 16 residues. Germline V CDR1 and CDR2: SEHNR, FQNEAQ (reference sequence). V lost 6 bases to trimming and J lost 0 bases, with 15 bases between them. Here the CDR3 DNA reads TGTGCCAGCAGGCTAGAGACCTATTCCTCTGGAAACACCATATATTTT. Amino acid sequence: CASRLETYSSGNTIYF.

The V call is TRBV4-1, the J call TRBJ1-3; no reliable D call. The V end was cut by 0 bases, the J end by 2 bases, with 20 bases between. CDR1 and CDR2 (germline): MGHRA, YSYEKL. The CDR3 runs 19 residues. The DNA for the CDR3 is TGCGCCAGCAGCCAAGATAAAGTCGGGTGGCCAGCCCCTGGAAACACCATATATTTT. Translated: CASSQDKVGWPAPGNTIYF.

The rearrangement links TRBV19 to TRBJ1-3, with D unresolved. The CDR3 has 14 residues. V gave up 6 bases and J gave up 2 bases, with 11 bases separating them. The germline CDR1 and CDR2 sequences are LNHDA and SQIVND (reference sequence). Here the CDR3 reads CASRVTKAGNTIYF. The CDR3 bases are TGTGCCAGTAGAGTTACAAAAGCTGGAAACACCATATATTTT.

This CDR3 reads CASSLYGGNEQFF. In nucleotides, the CDR3 is TGTGCCAGCAGTTTATACGGGGGCAATGAGCAGTTCTTC. The V call is TRBV28, the J call TRBJ2-1, with a possible D match to TRBD2 (6 bases). V gave up 1 base and J gave up 6 bases, with 7 bases separating them. The CDR3 spans 13 residues. Germline CDR1 is MDHEN and CDR2 is SYDVKM.

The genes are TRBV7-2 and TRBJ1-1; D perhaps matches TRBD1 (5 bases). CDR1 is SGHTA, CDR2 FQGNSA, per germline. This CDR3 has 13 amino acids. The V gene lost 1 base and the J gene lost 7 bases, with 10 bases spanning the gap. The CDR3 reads CASSLGGYGEAFF. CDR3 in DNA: TGTGCCAGCAGCTTAGGGGGCTATGGTGAAGCTTTCTTT.

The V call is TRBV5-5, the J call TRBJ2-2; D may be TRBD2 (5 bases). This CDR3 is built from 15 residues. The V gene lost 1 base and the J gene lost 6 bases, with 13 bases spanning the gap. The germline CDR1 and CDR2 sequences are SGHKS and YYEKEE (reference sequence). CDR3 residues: CASSLPPSLAGELFF. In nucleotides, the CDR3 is TGTGCCAGCAGCTTGCCTCCTAGCCTGGCCGGGGAGCTGTTTTTT. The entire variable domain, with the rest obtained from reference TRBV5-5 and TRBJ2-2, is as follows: DAGVTQSPTHLIKTRGQQVTLRCSPISGHKSVSWYQQVLGQGPQFIFQYYEKEERGRGNFPDRFSARQFPNYSSELNVNALLLGDSALYLCASSLPPSLAGELFFGEGSRLTVL.

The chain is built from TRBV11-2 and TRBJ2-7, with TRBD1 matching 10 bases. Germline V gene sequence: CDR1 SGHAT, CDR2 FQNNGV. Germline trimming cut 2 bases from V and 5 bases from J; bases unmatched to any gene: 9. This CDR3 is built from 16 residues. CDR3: CASSLRTGTGVHEQYF. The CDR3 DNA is TGTGCCAGCAGCTTACGAACCGGGACAGGGGTCCACGAGCAGTACTTC.

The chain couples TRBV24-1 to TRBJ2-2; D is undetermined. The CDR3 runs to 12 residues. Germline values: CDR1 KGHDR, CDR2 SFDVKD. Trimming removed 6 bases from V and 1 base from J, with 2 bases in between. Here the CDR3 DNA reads TGTGCCACCAGTCTGAACACCGGGGAGCTGTTTTTT. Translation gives CATSLNTGELFF.